The 23 T cell receptor beta chains below come from one sample, sequenced in a study of T cells in Graves' hyperthyroidism and ophthalmopathy (dated by TCRdb to the late 2010s). The method behind the library was multiplex PCR. Sequenced using an Illumina HiSeq 2000. Amplification of TCR beta CDR3 regions was carried out from RNA transcripts. The first round of RT-PCR for the TCR CDR3 was performed with the HTBI primer set and the Qiagen OneStep RT-PCR kit. Using fastp trimming at Q25 and MiXCR clonotype assembly, TCRdb reanalyzed the public sequencing data and kept in-frame beta chains. Records with the same CDR3 protein are collapsed into one entry carrying the most frequent genes and DNA. The sample table contains some 600,000 distinct CDR3 sequences; only one count was recorded for approximately 15% of them. Less than 6% of the sample is taken by the ten largest. Sample: blood. These receptors came from a woman in her twenties or thirties with Graves' hyperthyroidism that later progressed to Graves' ophthalmopathy.

For this clonotype: This could be a read error, since a much larger clone is one nucleotide away. CDR3 amino acids: CASSRGPQGNTEAFF. The CDR3 region has the DNA TGTGCCAGTAGTCGCGGACCCCAGGGGAACACTGAAGCTTTCTTT. The chain is built from TRBV19 and TRBJ1-1, with D perhaps matching TRBD1 (5 bases). The germline V and J ends were trimmed by 5 bases and 1 base, with 14 bases remaining between them. The CDR3 contains 15 residues. Germline lookup yields CDR1 LNHDA and CDR2 SQIVND (reference sequence). The full variable domain, its missing parts supplied by reference TRBV19 and TRBJ1-1, is DGGITQSPKYLFRKEGQNVTLSCEQNLNHDAMYWYRQDPGQGLRLIYYSQIVNDFQKGDIAEGYSVSREKKESFPLTVTSAQKNPTAFYLCASSRGPQGNTEAFFGQGTRLTVV.

This clonotype was seen repeatedly, ten times or more. The chain is built from TRBV7-8 and TRBJ2-7, with D perhaps given as TRBD1 or TRBD2 (5 bases each). V lost 5 bases to trimming and J lost 3 bases, with 14 bases between them. CDR1 and CDR2 (germline): SGHVS, FQNEAQ. This CDR3 has 14 amino acids. CDR3 bases: TGTGCCAGCAGCCGGGACGCTAGTTACTACGAGCAGTACTTC. Translated, it gives CASSRDASYYEQYF.

The chain has TRBV24-1 and TRBJ2-7, with TRBD1 identical over 7 bases. Germline V gene data show CDR1 as KGHDR and CDR2 as SFDVKD. J lost 0 bases, V lost 5 bases, and 0 bases had no gene match. The length of the CDR3 is 13 residues. The CDR3: CATSGDSSYEQYF. DNA for the CDR3: TGTGCCACCAGTGGGGACAGCTCCTACGAGCAGTACTTC.

The rearrangement links TRBV11-2 to TRBJ2-5; D unresolved. From germline, CDR1 is SGHAT and CDR2 FQNNGV. V dropped 8 bases and J dropped 3 bases, with 7 bases sitting between them. This CDR3 has 11 residues. The CDR3: CASRVEETQYF. The DNA of the CDR3 is TGTGCCAGCCGGGTAGAAGAGACCCAGTACTTC.

This clonotype was counted at least ten times. The rearrangement links TRBV20-1 to TRBJ2-3; D is unclear. CDR1 is DFQATT and CDR2 is SNEGSKA in the germline V gene (reference sequence). CDR3 length: 15 residues. Trimming removed 4 bases at V and 2 bases at J, with 16 bases between. The CDR3 reads CSANSDHLLTDTQYF. In nucleotides, the CDR3 is TGCAGTGCTAATTCAGACCATCTCCTCACAGATACGCAGTATTTT.

This clonotype turned up a few times. The gene calls are TRBV6-1 and TRBJ1-5, with unresolved D. The CDR3 length is 14 residues. Trimming removed 6 bases from V and 0 bases from J, with 9 bases in between. CDR1 and CDR2 from the germline V gene are MNHNS and SASEGT. For the CDR3, the DNA is TGTGCCAGCAGACGTCGAGATAGCAATCAGCCCCAGCATTTT. Amino acids: CASRRRDSNQPQHF.

The chain carries TRBV6-5 and TRBJ2-1; maybe TRBD1 (5 bases). Germline V gene data show CDR1 as MNHEY and CDR2 as SVGAGI. V was pared by 2 bases and J by 6 bases, with 14 bases between. The CDR3 consists of 15 residues. CDR3: CASSYGAASTNEQFF. CDR3 coding DNA: TGTGCCAGCAGTTACGGGGCAGCCAGCACCAATGAGCAGTTCTTC.

In this sample, this clonotype turned up many times. CDR3: CASSKIRDRPEQYF. CDR3 nucleotides: TGTGCCAGCAGTAAAATAAGGGACCGACCCGAGCAGTACTTC. The chain recombines TRBV28 with TRBJ2-7; D is possibly TRBD1 or TRBD2 (5 bases each). Germline CDR1 is MDHEN and CDR2 is SYDVKM. This CDR3 is built from 14 residues. V lost 5 bases, J lost 6 bases, and 17 bases lay in between.

This clonotype was picked up many times. The chain recombines TRBV29-1 with TRBJ1-2; no definite D call. In germline, CDR1 is SQVTM, CDR2 ANQGSEA. Trimming removed 6 bases from V and 6 bases from J, with 8 bases in between. This CDR3 has 10 amino acids. The chain's CDR3 is CSVGPDGYTF. CDR3 bases: TGCAGCGTCGGCCCTGATGGCTACACCTTC.

The chain joins TRBV11-2 to TRBJ1-2, with D hard to call. CDR1 and CDR2 (germline): SGHAT, FQNNGV. Trimming took off 1 base at V and 5 bases at J, with 8 bases between the two ends. This CDR3 is built from 13 residues. The CDR3 DNA reads TGTGCCAGCAGCTTAGGGCCGGAGTATGGCTACACCTTC. This sequence encodes CASSLGPEYGYTF.

At least ten counts were recorded for this clonotype. The chain combines TRBV24-1 with TRBJ2-2; no clear D gene. This CDR3 has 15 amino acids. V lost 3 bases and J lost 2, with 9 bases in between. Germline lookup yields CDR1 KGHDR and CDR2 SFDVKD. In nucleotides, the CDR3 is TGTGCCACCAGTGATGTACAGAGTAACACCGGGGAGCTGTTTTTT. Translating it yields CATSDVQSNTGELFF.

In this sample, this clonotype turned up many times. V and J are TRBV10-3 and TRBJ1-2, with unresolved D. CDR3 length: 13 residues. V lost 4 bases and J 0 bases, leaving 6 bases between the germline ends. CDR1 and CDR2 from the germline V gene are ENHRY and SYGVKD. The CDR3 DNA is TGTGCCATCAGTGGGGAAGCTAACTATGGCTACACCTTC. Its protein product is CAISGEANYGYTF.

The J gene is TRBJ2-1, the V gene TRBV7-9; unclear D gene. Germline V lookup: CDR1 SEHNR, CDR2 FQNEAQ (reference sequence). V was pared by 6 bases and J by 6 bases, with 15 bases between. This CDR3 comprises 14 residues. In DNA form, the CDR3 reads TGTGCCAGCAGTACCTTGGGCCCCCCCAATGAGCAGTTCTTC. Translation: CASSTLGPPNEQFF.

This clonotype was seen at least ten times. The chain links TRBV20-1 to TRBJ2-5, with TRBD2 as a possible D gene (6 bases). Germline V gives CDR1 DFQATT, CDR2 SNEGSKA (reference sequence). The ends were cut back, 6 bases at V and 2 bases at J, with 19 bases in the middle. The CDR3 sequence is 15 residues long. The CDR3 DNA sequence: TGCAGTGCCCTGGGGCTGGGACTGATACAAGAGACCCAGTACTTC. It encodes CSALGLGLIQETQYF.

The chain couples TRBV7-6 to TRBJ2-1; the match to TRBD1 covers 7 bases. The length of the CDR3 is 14 residues. Germline trimming cut 2 bases from V and 5 bases from J; bases unmatched to any gene: 3. Looked up from germline, CDR1 is SGHVS and CDR2 is FNYEAQ. The CDR3 sequence is CASSLRQGDNEQFF. In nucleotides, the CDR3 is TGTGCCAGCAGCTTACGGCAGGGGGACAATGAGCAGTTCTTC.

This clonotype appeared many times. This chain joins TRBV19 and TRBJ2-1; 8 bases match TRBD2. The trim removed 5 bases at V and 4 bases at J, leaving 10 bases unmatched. CDR1 and CDR2 (germline): LNHDA, SQIVND (reference sequence). The CDR3 spans 16 residues. CDR3 sequence reads: CASSSTSGLPYNEQFF. For the CDR3, the DNA is TGTGCCAGTAGTTCAACTAGCGGTCTACCTTACAATGAGCAGTTCTTC.

This clonotype was detected only a few times. The gene calls are TRBV12-3 or TRBV12-4 and TRBJ2-7; no clear D gene. This CDR3 contains 14 residues. V was shortened by 1 base and J by 1 base, with 8 bases between the two germline ends. The CDR3 reads CASSLGRISYEQYF. CDR3 nucleotides: TGTGCCAGCAGTTTAGGGCGGATTTCCTACGAGCAGTACTTC.

As concerns this clonotype: A much larger clone sits a single nucleotide away, making a read error possible. This chain uses TRBV5-1 with TRBJ2-7, with 7 positions matching TRBD2. Germline lookup yields CDR1 SGHRS and CDR2 YFSETQ. CDR3 length equals 15 residues. CDR3 nucleotide sequence: TGCGCCAGGAGCTTGGAGGGGAGGGCCTCCTACGAGCAGTACTTC. This encodes CARSLEGRASYEQYF.

In its sample, this clonotype was seen many times. The chain employs TRBV3-1 and TRBJ1-1; D is perhaps TRBD1 (6 bases). This CDR3 is 14 amino acids long. The V and J ends lost 6 bases and 1 base respectively, with 12 bases between them. From germline, CDR1 is LGHDT and CDR2 YNNKEL (reference sequence). The CDR3 region has the DNA TGTGCCAGCAGTCATGGGACACCGAACACTGAAGCTTTCTTT. Its protein is CASSHGTPNTEAFF.

V usage is TRBV18 and J usage is TRBJ1-6; D may be TRBD1 (6 bases). This CDR3 has 15 residues. Trimming stripped 4 bases from V and 7 bases from J, with 14 bases between. The germline V gene encodes CDR1 KGHSH and CDR2 LQKENI. In nucleotides, the CDR3 is TGTGCCAGCTCACGGGCCGGGGGGCTGAATTCACCCCTCCACTTT. Translating gives CASSRAGGLNSPLHF.

This clonotype was picked up a small number of times. The chain uses TRBV19 and TRBJ2-4; D may match TRBD1 or TRBD2 (5 bases each). The ends were cut back, 5 bases at V and 6 bases at J, with 11 bases in the middle. CDR1 and CDR2 from the germline V gene are LNHDA and SQIVND (reference sequence). The CDR3 is 13 residues long. CDR3 loop: CASSPGTGNIQYF. In nucleotides, the CDR3 is TGTGCCAGTAGTCCAGGGACGGGAAACATTCAGTACTTC.

This clonotype has more than one count but fewer than ten. Given a much more abundant clone one base away, this may be a read error. The chain joins TRBV7-2 to TRBJ1-6; 10 positions match TRBD1. The germline gives CDR1 SGHTA, CDR2 FQGNSA. There are 16 residues in the CDR3. DNA for the CDR3: TGTGCCAGCAGCCAACATGGACAGGGGGACGGTTCACCCCTCCGCTTT. As protein: CASSQHGQGDGSPLRF.

In its sample, this clonotype was seen many times. An end of the junction differs from the germline gene, which may be a read error. The gene calls are TRBV11-2 and TRBJ2-3, with 14 bases aligning to TRBD2. This CDR3 spans 17 amino acids. Germline V gives CDR1 SGHAT, CDR2 FQNNGV. CDR3 nucleotides: TGTACCAGCAGCTTAATGGGGACTAGCGGGAGCGGAGATACGCAGTATTTT. Translating gives CTSSLMGTSGSGDTQYF.